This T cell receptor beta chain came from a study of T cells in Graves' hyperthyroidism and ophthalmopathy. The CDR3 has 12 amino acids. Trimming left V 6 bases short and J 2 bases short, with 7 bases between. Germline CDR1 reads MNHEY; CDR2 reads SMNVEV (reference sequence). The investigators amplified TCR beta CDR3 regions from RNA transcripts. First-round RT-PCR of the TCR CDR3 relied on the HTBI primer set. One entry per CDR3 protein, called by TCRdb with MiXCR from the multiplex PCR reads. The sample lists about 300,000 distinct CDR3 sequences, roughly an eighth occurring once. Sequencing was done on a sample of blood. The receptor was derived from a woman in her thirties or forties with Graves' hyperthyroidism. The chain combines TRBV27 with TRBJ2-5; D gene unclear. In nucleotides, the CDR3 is TGTGCCAGCAGGACCCGACAAGAGACCCAGTACTTC. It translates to CASRTRQETQYF.